This TCR beta chain was observed in a study of CD8+ T cells in alopecia areata. Study overall: Each day, treated patients took oral tofacitinib twice, at 5 to 10 mg per dose. Study-wide points: TCRs were shared less clearly across patients than in mice, possibly for HLA-related reasons. There were also resident alphabeta T cells of normal skin sequenced in scalp samples.

This clone was found once. Its antigen remains unknown. CDR1 and CDR2 from the germline V gene are SGHAT and FQNNGV. V trimming: 8 bases; J trimming: 7 bases; junction bases outside the gene matches: 10. The CDR3 covers 13 residues. As the sequencing template, cDNA was produced by extracting RNA and reverse transcribing it. TCRdb's table, derived via immunoSEQ multiplex PCR, lists solely in-frame clones and lacks some. The data hold 200,000 to 250,000 clones, with under 60% observed a single time. Specified treatment: oral pan-JAK inhibitor, 5-10 mg twice daily. Lesional scalp punch biopsies and peripheral blood were collected from alopecia areata patients.

The receptor was isolated from a human donor with alopecia areata. Source: CD4+ T cells sorted from blood, taken at week 4, from a patient treated with tofacitinib. The chain links TRBV11-2 to TRBJ2-5; 7 nucleotides match TRBD2. The CDR3 nucleotides are TGTGCCAGCCGTCCTAGCGGCGCTCTGACCCAGTACTTC. Translation: CASRPSGALTQYF.